Listed here is a single T cell receptor beta chain. This entry is derived from a study of blood T cell repertoires in COVID-19. At the level of the study: The analysed material was cDNA or gDNA that came from T cells, B-cell-depleted T cells, or PBMCs.

Authors' processing steps: Amplified reference gene primers provided the basis for estimating nucleated cell counts. Using immunoSEQ multiplex PCR, the repertoire was profiled, and TCRdb retains in-frame clones only, with some absent. For V, J and clone size, that table is used; D and trimming come from the DNA. This sample has roughly 260,000 clones, with about nine tenths found just once. Germline V gene data show CDR1 as MNHEY and CDR2 as SVGAGI. The CDR3 runs to 14 residues. V shed 5 bases and J shed 3 bases, with 14 bases lying between them. The TCR sequence derives from a woman younger than 45 with acute COVID-19. This sequence joins TRBV6-5 and TRBJ2-7; D perhaps matches TRBD1 (8 bases). Sequences were obtained from PBMCs or T cells enriched from blood (not recorded which). The CDR3 loop reads CASSQRDRHYEQYF. The CDR3 DNA reads as TGTGCCAGCAGTCAGCGGGACAGGCACTACGAGCAGTACTTC.